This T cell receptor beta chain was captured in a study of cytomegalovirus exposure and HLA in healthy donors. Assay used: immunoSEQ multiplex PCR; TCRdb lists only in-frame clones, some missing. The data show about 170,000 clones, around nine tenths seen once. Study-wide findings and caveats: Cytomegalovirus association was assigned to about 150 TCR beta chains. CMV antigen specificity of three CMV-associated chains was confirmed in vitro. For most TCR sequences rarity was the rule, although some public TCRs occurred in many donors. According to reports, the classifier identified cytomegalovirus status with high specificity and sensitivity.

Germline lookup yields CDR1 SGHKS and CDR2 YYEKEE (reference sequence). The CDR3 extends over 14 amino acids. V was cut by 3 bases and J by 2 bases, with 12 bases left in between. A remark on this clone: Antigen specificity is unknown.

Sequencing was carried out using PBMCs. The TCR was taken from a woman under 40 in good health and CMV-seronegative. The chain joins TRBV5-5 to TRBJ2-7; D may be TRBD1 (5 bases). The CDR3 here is CASSWAGLTYEQYF. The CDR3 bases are TGTGCCAGCAGCTGGGCAGGGTTAACCTACGAGCAGTACTTC.